A single T cell receptor (beta chain) is shown here with its context. Its antigen is unidentified. TCRbeta library preparation incorporated unique molecular identifiers. TCRdb used MiXCR to reprocess the PCR reads, holding one entry per CDR3 protein. The repertoire holds about 640,000 distinct CDR3 sequences, with 10% to 15% as singletons. This sample is part of a study of T-cell reconstitution after alpha-beta-depleted transplantation in children. Study outcomes and limitations: Newly produced T cells mostly provided counts and TCRbeta diversity after one year, as hyperexpanded clones declined.

Trimming took off 0 bases at V and 4 bases at J, with 10 bases between the two ends. Looked up from germline, CDR1 is ENHRY and CDR2 is SYGVKD. CDR3 length: 15 amino acids. The chain uses TRBV10-3 and TRBJ2-1; TRBD1 is a possible D gene (5 bases). The sample consisted of PBMCs, mostly from graft donor cells, taken 360 days after TCRalphabeta/CD19-depleted stem cell transplant. The TCR sequence derives from a male patient younger than 18 who had a stem cell transplant for acute myeloid leukemia, so the T cells may come from the graft donor. The CDR3 coding sequence is TGTGCCATCAGTGAGTCCCGGACATTTTACAATGAGCAGTTCTTC. It is translated as CAISESRTFYNEQFF.